This TCR beta chain originates from a study of OX40 agonist ivuxolimab in advanced cancers. Study conclusions and caveats: No determination was made of the antigen specificity of the expanded peripheral T cells.

As for this clone: What it binds is not known.

Libraries were prepared by immunoSEQ multiplex PCR; TCRdb keeps only in-frame clonotypes and omits some of them. The sample has tens of thousands of clones; over 75% are singletons. The sequence derives from an adult with an advanced solid tumor such as melanoma, head and neck, liver or kidney cancer. This material consisted of CD4+ or CD8+ T cells sorted from blood, taken in a trial of the OX40 agonist ivuxolimab.

The CDR3 region has the DNA TGCGCCAGCAGCAACTCCCCGGGACAGCCGAACACCGGGGAGCTGTTTTTT. It translates to CASSNSPGQPNTGELFF. The chain couples TRBV4-3 to TRBJ2-2; 7 bases line up with TRBD1. The CDR3 consists of 17 residues. CDR1 is LGHNA and CDR2 is YSLEER in the germline V gene. With V trimmed by 5 bases and J by 0 bases, 9 bases remained unmatched.